This TCR beta chain is from a study of cytomegalovirus exposure and HLA in healthy donors. Sequencing used immunoSEQ multiplex PCR; TCRdb keeps in-frame clones, though not all of them. Of some 120,000 clones detected, 85% to 90% appear once; the ten largest clones hold about 2.1%. The V end lost 4 bases, the J end lost 8 bases, and 21 bases lay between the germline ends. The CDR3 contains 16 residues. Germline values: CDR1 SGHDT, CDR2 YYEEEE. For this clone: The antigen remains unidentified.

Study-wide points: The dataset shows that most TCR sequences were rare, while some public TCRs occurred in many donors.

Sequencing used PBMCs. The source is a woman aged 18-29 years in good health and CMV-seronegative. This chain joins TRBV5-6 and TRBJ1-4, with no clear D. As DNA, the CDR3 is TGTGCCAGCAGCACGCGGTCCCCCGGATGGAGGGAAAAACTGTTTTTT. This translates into CASSTRSPGWREKLFF.